Each of the 5 T cell receptor beta chains below was sequenced from the same sample in a study of cytomegalovirus exposure and HLA in healthy donors. 13 Jbeta primers and 60 Vbeta primers were used for the PCR. Data came from immunoSEQ multiplex PCR; TCRdb stores just in-frame clones and leaves some out. The table records more than 85,000 clones, 69% of them present only once. The sample taken for sequencing was PBMCs. These TCRs come from a woman in her 70s in good health and CMV-seropositive.

The V gene is TRBV30, the J gene TRBJ1-1; D remains unclear. The CDR3 runs 13 residues. The germline CDR1 and CDR2 sequences are GTSNPN and SVGIG (reference sequence). Trimming stripped 0 bases from V and 1 base from J, with 6 bases between. The CDR3 sequence: CAWSVLENTEAFF. The CDR3 DNA is TGTGCCTGGAGTGTACTAGAGAACACTGAAGCTTTCTTT.

V and J are TRBV30 and TRBJ2-6; 7 nucleotides agree with TRBD1. CDR3 size: 16 residues. Losses at the gene ends were 4 bases for V and 0 bases for J; bases not matched to a gene: 6. Germline values: CDR1 GTSNPN, CDR2 SVGIG (reference sequence). The CDR3 loop is CAWTGGSRSGANVLTF. DNA for the CDR3: TGTGCCTGGACAGGGGGAAGTCGCTCTGGGGCCAACGTCCTGACTTTC. Full variable domain (remainder filled in from reference TRBV30 and TRBJ2-6): SQTIHQWPATLVQPVGSPLSLECTVEGTSNPNLYWYRQAAGRGLQLLFYSVGIGQISSEVPQNLSASRPQDRQFILSSKKLLLSDSGFYLCAWTGGSRSGANVLTFGAGSRLTVL.

This clone has a single count. J is TRBJ2-7 and V is TRBV4-1; D remains ambiguous. The V gene lost 0 bases and the J gene lost 2 bases, with 17 bases spanning the gap. CDR3 length equals 17 residues. CDR1 is MGHRA, CDR2 YSYEKL, per germline. CDR3 in amino acids: CASSQDGLQQPPYEQYF. The CDR3 bases are TGCGCCAGCAGCCAAGATGGGCTTCAACAGCCCCCCTACGAGCAGTACTTC.

The chain carries TRBV2 and TRBJ2-5; D call uncertain. Trimming took 7 bases from V and 5 from J, leaving 14 bases between them. The CDR3 loop spans 13 amino acids. Germline CDR1 and CDR2: SNHLY and FYNNEI. The CDR3 nucleotides are TGTGCCAGCAAGGAGACTTACTTCGAGACCCAGTACTTC. Amino acids: CASKETYFETQYF.

The genes are TRBV30 and TRBJ2-5; TRBD2 might be the D (7 bases). Germline assignment: CDR1 GTSNPN and CDR2 SVGIG (reference sequence). The length of the CDR3 is 14 residues. Between the trimmed V and J ends, which lost 4 bases and 7 bases, there was a span of 19 bases. CDR3 DNA: TGTGCCTGGACCGCAGGACAGCCGGGAGGGACCCAGTACTTC. Translating gives CAWTAGQPGGTQYF.